This T cell receptor (beta chain) appears in the sequencing data of a study of naive and memory T cell subsets. Treatment of the sample: skin biopsy from saline-injected control site (resident skin T cells). Cells were not sorted; total RNA input targeted 1 to 1000 ng. The SP2 primer and nested alpha and beta constant region primers amplified ligated cDNA in four rounds. A single record per CDR3 protein comes from TCRdb applying MiXCR to the UMI-ligation and nested PCR reads. The profile shows around 2,000 distinct CDR3 sequences, 4.1% of them singletons. Overall study results and limits: TCR transcript changes with activation or differentiation may affect this RNA method.

Note on this clonotype: Its antigen is currently unknown.

The material was skin, obtained from a saline injection site in the skin. This receptor was obtained from an adult in good health.

The CDR3 DNA follows: TGTGCCAGCAGTTACTCCCCGACAGGGAACTATGGCTACACCTTC. Protein product: CASSYSPTGNYGYTF. V gene TRBV6-5 combines with J gene TRBJ1-2; 7 bases are shared with TRBD1. V lost 0 bases, J lost 2 bases, and 3 bases stayed unmatched. Per the germline V gene, CDR1 is MNHEY and CDR2 is SVGAGI. This CDR3 is built from 15 residues.